The 31 T cell receptor beta chains below were found in one sample sequenced in a study of blood T cell repertoires in COVID-19 (dated by TCRdb to 2018 to 2020). Receptors were amplified or captured by the immunoSEQ multiplex PCR assay. This immuneACCESS table, as held by TCRdb, lists in-frame sequences with V and J called but not all clones. Of the missing ones, under half trace to an unresolved V gene in checked studies; the others have no known cause. In all, the sample holds a few hundred thousand clones, and around 87% of those were seen once. The ten biggest clones cover about 8% of the sample. The sample comprised peripheral blood. The receptors derive from a woman in her forties or fifties who had recovered from COVID-19.

This clone has only a few counts. The rearrangement joins TRBV7-3 to TRBJ1-2; possible D gene TRBD1, 5 bases. The CDR3 sequence is 14 residues long. Between the trimmed V and J ends, which lost 2 bases and 3 bases, there was a span of 10 bases. Germline CDR1 and CDR2: SGHTA and FQGTGA. The CDR3, as DNA: TGTGCCAGCAGCTTATCAGGGCAGGACTATGGCTACACCTTC. Translated: CASSLSGQDYGYTF.

The rearrangement joins TRBV4-1 to TRBJ1-1; tentatively, D is TRBD1 (6 bases). The V gene's germline CDR1 is MGHRA and CDR2 YSYEKL. V was cut by 3 bases and J by 1 base, with 9 bases left in between. This CDR3 is built from 14 residues. Here the CDR3 reads CASSHRGGNTEAFF. In DNA form, the CDR3 reads TGCGCCAGCAGCCATAGAGGGGGGAACACTGAAGCTTTCTTT.

The J gene is TRBJ2-1, the V gene TRBV3-1 (or the pseudogene TRBV3-2); no clear D gene. The V and J ends lost 2 bases and 4 bases respectively, with 6 bases between them. The germline V gene has CDR1 LGHDT and CDR2 YNNKEL (reference sequence). CDR3 length: 13 amino acids. The CDR3 DNA sequence: TGTGCCAGCAGCCAACAGACATACAATGAGCAGTTCTTC. Its translation is CASSQQTYNEQFF.

This clone appeared a few times. The chain carries TRBV30 and TRBJ1-1; D perhaps matches TRBD1 (6 bases). This CDR3 is 15 amino acids long. Germline CDR1 and CDR2: GTSNPN and SVGIG (reference sequence). Trimming pared 0 bases from V and 1 base from J, leaving 12 bases between. The CDR3 spells CAWSVPGHSNTEAFF. The DNA of the CDR3 is TGTGCCTGGAGTGTCCCGGGACACTCGAACACTGAAGCTTTCTTT.

The chain recombines TRBV21-1 with TRBJ1-5. TRBV21-1 is a recognized pseudogene. The CDR3 runs 15 residues. The CDR3 loop reads CASSKALLSDQPQHF. CDR3 sequence (DNA): TGTGCCAGCAGCAAAGCCCTCTTGTCCGATCAGCCCCAGCATTTT.

This rearrangement joins TRBV4-1 to TRBJ1-2; TRBD1 might be the D (6 bases). The CDR3 runs to 15 residues. The V end lost 0 bases, the J end lost 2 bases, and 10 bases lay between the germline ends. CDR1 is MGHRA and CDR2 is YSYEKL in the germline V gene. Here the CDR3 DNA reads TGCGCCAGCAGCCAAGATTGGACAGCGAACTATGGCTACACCTTC. Translating it yields CASSQDWTANYGYTF.

The chain employs TRBV28 and TRBJ1-1, with 7 bases that match TRBD1. This CDR3 has 15 residues. Trimming cost V 10 bases and J 7 bases; bases outside gene matches: 18. Germline CDR1 and CDR2: MDHEN and SYDVKM. CDR3 amino acids: CATMDPLGTAYEAFF. The CDR3 DNA is TGTGCCACTATGGATCCCTTAGGGACAGCCTATGAAGCTTTCTTT.

The rearrangement links TRBV28 to TRBJ2-3, with D possibly being TRBD2 (7 bases). CDR1 is MDHEN and CDR2 is SYDVKM in the germline V gene. Trimming took 5 bases from V and 0 from J, leaving 15 bases between them. This CDR3 region has 16 residues. The CDR3 nucleotides are TGTGCCAGCAGTCCTACTGGGAGGGGGAGCACAGATACGCAGTATTTT. It specifies CASSPTGRGSTDTQYF.

The chain links TRBV29-1 to TRBJ2-3; D perhaps matches TRBD1 (5 bases). V lost 6 bases to trimming and J lost 2 bases, with 9 bases between them. Germline values: CDR1 SQVTM, CDR2 ANQGSEA. This CDR3 contains 12 residues. The CDR3 sequence: CSVDKNTDTQYF. CDR3 coding DNA: TGCAGCGTGGACAAAAACACAGATACGCAGTATTTT.

V and J are TRBV7-2 and TRBJ2-7; D unresolved. CDR1 SGHTA and CDR2 FQGNSA come from the germline V gene. The CDR3 contains 13 residues. Trimming cost V 5 bases and J 4 bases, with 12 bases left between them. CDR3 DNA: TGTGCCAGCAGCGCCCAACTACTTTACGAGCAGTACTTC. Its translation: CASSAQLLYEQYF.

The chain carries TRBV19 and TRBJ2-7; the match to TRBD2 covers 9 bases. The V and J ends lost 6 bases and 3 bases, in that order; junction bases with no gene match: 3. CDR1 is LNHDA and CDR2 is SQIVND in the germline V gene (reference sequence). This CDR3 region has 13 residues. The CDR3 sequence is CASRSSGSYEQYF. CDR3 sequence (DNA): TGTGCCAGTAGAAGTAGCGGGAGCTACGAGCAGTACTTC.

This rearrangement joins TRBV3-1 (or the pseudogene TRBV3-2) to TRBJ2-7; 9 bases fit TRBD1. CDR1 and CDR2 from the germline V gene are LGHDT and YNNKEL (reference sequence). The CDR3 extends over 14 amino acids. The V segment lost 4 bases and the J segment 4 bases; nucleotides outside the gene matches: 5. The CDR3 DNA sequence: TGTGCCAGCAGCCGAGACAGGGGGTTATACGAGCAGTACTTC. Translating gives CASSRDRGLYEQYF.

The CDR3 DNA follows: TGTGCCAGCGCAACTCAGGGGACCTATGAGCAGTTCTTC. It encodes CASATQGTYEQFF. The chain employs TRBV19 and TRBJ2-1, with D possibly TRBD1 on 6 matching bases. Deletions cut 9 bases from V and 8 bases from J, with 17 bases between. From germline, CDR1 is LNHDA and CDR2 SQIVND (reference sequence). The CDR3 is 13 amino acids.

The chain recombines TRBV25-1 with TRBJ1-4, with D perhaps TRBD1 (5 bases). With 3 bases removed from V and 11 bases from J, the gap between germline ends came to 19 bases. In germline, CDR1 is MGHDK, CDR2 SYGVNS. The CDR3 contains 15 residues. The chain's CDR3 is CASSEGIHRGGKLFF. The CDR3 nucleotides are TGTGCCAGCAGTGAGGGGATCCACCGCGGGGGGAAACTGTTTTTT.

V gene TRBV9 combines with J gene TRBJ2-5; tentatively, D is TRBD2 (5 bases). The CDR3 length is 14 residues. The germline CDR1 and CDR2 sequences are SGDLS and YYNGEE. Between the trimmed V and J ends, which lost 1 base and 5 bases, there was a span of 12 bases. The CDR3 spells CASSVFGVGETQYF. The CDR3, as DNA: TGTGCCAGCAGCGTATTCGGGGTCGGGGAGACCCAGTACTTC.

The genes are TRBV20-1 and TRBJ1-1; possibly TRBD1 for D (5 bases). Germline CDR1 is DFQATT and CDR2 is SNEGSKA (reference sequence). The CDR3 is 11 residues long. Deletions cut 8 bases from V and 11 bases from J, with 18 bases between. CDR3 sequence reads: CSSYPQGNAFF. CDR3 nucleotides: TGCAGTTCATACCCCCAGGGAAATGCTTTCTTT.

This clone has only one observation. The chain joins TRBV11-1 to TRBJ1-2; D is ambiguous. Germline V gene lookup returns CDR1 SGHAT and CDR2 FQDESV (reference sequence). CDR3 size: 14 residues. V was clipped by 3 bases and J by 0 bases, with 8 bases between them. The CDR3 here is CASSLTTANYGYTF. The DNA of the CDR3 is TGTGCCAGCAGCTTGACCACAGCTAACTATGGCTACACCTTC.

V gene TRBV6-6 combines with J gene TRBJ2-2, with D tentatively TRBD2 (6 bases). Trimming removed 2 bases from V and 2 bases from J, with 12 bases in between. Germline loops: CDR1 MNHNY, CDR2 SVGAGI (reference sequence). The CDR3 is made up of 16 amino acids. Written as DNA, the CDR3 is TGTGCCAGCAGTTACGGGGGACTCGGCAACACCGGGGAGCTGTTTTTT. Its translation is CASSYGGLGNTGELFF.

This clone showed up just a few times. The V call is TRBV19, the J call TRBJ1-6, with 8 bases aligning to TRBD1. J gave up 7 bases and V 2 bases, and 1 base lay outside the gene matches. The CDR3 spans 14 residues. Germline V gene lookup returns CDR1 LNHDA and CDR2 SQIVND (reference sequence). The CDR3 nucleotides are TGTGCCAGTAGTATACGACAGGGGAATTCACCCCTCCACTTT. Its protein product is CASSIRQGNSPLHF. The variable domain in full, with the rest retrieved from reference TRBV19 and TRBJ1-6, is DGGITQSPKYLFRKEGQNVTLSCEQNLNHDAMYWYRQDPGQGLRLIYYSQIVNDFQKGDIAEGYSVSREKKESFPLTVTSAQKNPTAFYLCASSIRQGNSPLHFGNGTRLTVT.

The V and J genes are TRBV6-2 or TRBV6-3 and TRBJ2-3; the match to TRBD2 covers 7 bases. The CDR3 has 18 residues. The V gene's germline CDR1 is MNHEY and CDR2 SVGEGT. The V and J ends lost 6 bases and 6 bases, in that order; junction bases with no gene match: 21. Here the CDR3 reads CASSHRERGPMAPDTQYF. As DNA, the CDR3 is TGTGCCAGCAGCCACCGGGAGCGGGGACCGATGGCACCGGATACGCAGTATTTT.

This rearrangement joins TRBV30 to TRBJ1-2, with D hard to call. Looked up from germline, CDR1 is GTSNPN and CDR2 is SVGIG (reference sequence). V shed 3 bases and J shed 4 bases, with 15 bases lying between them. CDR3 length: 14 residues. The CDR3 loop reads CAWRRRTGIYGYTF. The CDR3 bases are TGTGCCTGGAGGAGGAGAACGGGAATCTATGGCTACACCTTC.

The chain combines TRBV7-9 with TRBJ2-7; D gene ambiguous. The CDR3 totals 16 residues. Germline V gene data show CDR1 as SEHNR and CDR2 as FQNEAQ (reference sequence). Trimming pared 4 bases from V and 3 bases from J, leaving 19 bases between. The CDR3 is CASSSTSAKPGYEQYF. CDR3 DNA: TGTGCCAGCAGCTCGACCTCCGCGAAGCCGGGCTACGAGCAGTACTTC.

The chain links TRBV3-1 (or the pseudogene TRBV3-2) to TRBJ1-2; 9 positions match TRBD1. The CDR3 has 13 residues. Losses at the gene ends were 5 bases for V and 8 bases for J; bases not matched to a gene: 6. CDR1 and CDR2 from the germline V gene are LGHDT and YNNKEL (reference sequence). Written as DNA, the CDR3 is TGTGCCAGCAGCTTTACAGGGGGCCAGGGCTACACCTTC. Translation gives CASSFTGGQGYTF.

The chain couples TRBV11-2 to TRBJ1-2; D might be TRBD1 (5 bases). V lost 3 bases and J 1 base, leaving 9 bases between the germline ends. The CDR3 spans 14 residues. Looked up from germline, CDR1 is SGHAT and CDR2 is FQNNGV. In DNA form, the CDR3 reads TGTGCCAGCAGCTTGAACAGGATTAACTATGGCTACACCTTC. Translation gives CASSLNRINYGYTF.

V usage is TRBV5-5 and J usage is TRBJ1-4; D gene unclear. The CDR3 sequence is 14 residues long. V was pared by 2 bases and J by 6 bases, with 11 bases between. Germline lookup yields CDR1 SGHKS and CDR2 YYEKEE (reference sequence). CDR3 nucleotide sequence: TGTGCCAGCAGCTTATTGCAGGTACATGAAAAACTGTTTTTT. It codes for CASSLLQVHEKLFF. Full variable domain (remainder filled in from reference TRBV5-5 and TRBJ1-4): DAGVTQSPTHLIKTRGQQVTLRCSPISGHKSVSWYQQVLGQGPQFIFQYYEKEERGRGNFPDRFSARQFPNYSSELNVNALLLGDSALYLCASSLLQVHEKLFFGSGTQLSVL.

This clone was counted once. The V call is TRBV4-1, the J call TRBJ1-1; 9 nucleotides agree with TRBD1. V lost 1 base, J lost 0 bases, and 3 bases stayed unmatched. The CDR3 consists of 16 residues. CDR1 and CDR2 from the germline V gene are MGHRA and YSYEKL. CDR3 in amino acids: CASSQGQGGMNTEAFF. The CDR3, as DNA: TGCGCCAGCAGCCAAGGACAGGGGGGGATGAACACTGAAGCTTTCTTT.

The J gene is TRBJ1-5, the V gene TRBV28; 8 nucleotides line up with TRBD1. V lost 6 bases and J lost 2; bases outside the gene matches: 6. The germline gives CDR1 MDHEN, CDR2 SYDVKM. CDR3 length: 15 residues. CDR3 in amino acids: CASSSDRGGNQPQHF. The CDR3 nucleotides read TGTGCCAGCAGCTCTGACAGGGGAGGCAATCAGCCCCAGCATTTT.

This clone was picked up one time. The V gene is TRBV9, the J gene TRBJ2-1; 12 positions agree with TRBD1. The germline V gene has CDR1 SGDLS and CDR2 YYNGEE. This CDR3 contains 16 residues. V dropped 4 bases and J dropped 6; count of bases not matched to a gene: 8. As DNA, the CDR3 is TGTGCCAGCAGCCCCACCGGGACAGGGGGCTTCAATGAGCAGTTCTTC. Its protein product is CASSPTGTGGFNEQFF. Drawing the rest from reference TRBV9 and TRBJ2-1, the complete variable domain is DSGVTQTPKHLITATGQRVTLRCSPRSGDLSVYWYQQSLDQGLQFLIQYYNGEERAKGNILERFSAQQFPDLHSELNLSSLELGDSALYFCASSPTGTGGFNEQFFGPGTRLTVL.

The CDR3 DNA reads TGTGCCAGCAGCCTGGACAGGGATGGAAACACCATATATTTT. This encodes CASSLDRDGNTIYF. The chain is built from TRBV6-2 or TRBV6-3 and TRBJ1-3, with 8 nucleotides matching TRBD1. The J segment lost 3 bases and the V segment lost 6 bases, leaving 4 bases of the junction unmatched. Germline V lookup: CDR1 MNHEY, CDR2 SVGEGT. This CDR3 has 14 residues.

The rearrangement links TRBV7-2 to TRBJ2-3, with TRBD2 identical over 8 bases. Looked up from germline, CDR1 is SGHTA and CDR2 is FQGNSA. The CDR3 has 17 residues. With 5 bases clipped from V and 0 bases from J, the junction kept 10 bases outside the gene matches. Here the CDR3 DNA reads TGTGCCAGCAGCGCACGTACTAGCGGACTCAGCACAGATACGCAGTATTTT. Its protein is CASSARTSGLSTDTQYF.

J is TRBJ2-7 and V is TRBV18; D is possibly TRBD1 (6 bases). The germline V and J ends were trimmed by 5 bases and 2 bases, with 16 bases remaining between them. This CDR3 region has 15 residues. CDR1 KGHSH and CDR2 LQKENI come from the germline V gene. The CDR3 coding sequence is TGTGCCAGCTCATCGGAGAACAGGGTCCCCTACGAGCAGTACTTC. Translation: CASSSENRVPYEQYF.